Given below is one T cell receptor (beta chain) in context. Antigen: not known. This sample stems from a study of response to subunit inactivated influenza vaccine. TCRdb analysed the RT-PCR reads with MiXCR anew, one entry per CDR3 protein. The sample contains around 160,000 distinct CDR3 sequences, approximately 10% of which appear only once. Study-level points and caveats: Authors suggested each seasonal influenza vaccination recruits few new T cells.

Germline V gene lookup returns CDR1 MNHEY and CDR2 SVGEGT. This CDR3 region has 12 residues. V lost 10 bases and J lost 5, with 12 bases in between. The sequence was obtained from a middle-aged man who received an inactivated influenza vaccine. Specimen: non-naive T cells sorted from PBMCs, collected about 40 days after vaccination. The V gene is TRBV6-2 or TRBV6-3, the J gene TRBJ1-5; no firm D call. The CDR3 here is CATQDGYQPQHF. CDR3 DNA: TGTGCCACCCAAGACGGGTATCAGCCCCAGCATTTT.